The table lists the clone carrying this T cell receptor beta chain with a few counts. This sample stems from a study of identical twins' blood T cells. Germline V gene data show CDR1 as SEHNR and CDR2 as FQNEAQ (reference sequence). V was pared by 2 bases and J by 2 bases, with 7 bases of the junction left unmatched. The length of the CDR3 is 16 residues. TCRdb analysed the 5' RACE reads with MiXCR anew, one entry per CDR3 protein. The sample includes roughly 380,000 distinct CDR3 sequences, 25% to 35% of them seen just once. The V and J genes are TRBV7-9 and TRBJ2-3; the match to TRBD2 covers 7 bases. The sequence derives from a woman aged 18 to 55 in good health. Source material: PBMCs. The CDR3 is CASSLRGVGITDTQYF. In DNA, the CDR3 is TGTGCCAGCAGCTTACGGGGGGTGGGGATCACAGATACGCAGTATTTT.